This T cell receptor beta chain appears in the sequencing data of a study of shared clonotypes between healthy human individuals. Study-wide points: Roughly 5% of naive CD4 clonotypes were shared across several donors.

This clone has just one count. As yet, its antigen is unknown. TCRdb keeps only in-frame clones here, not all; method: immunoSEQ multiplex PCR. This sample has fewer than 2.5 million clones, with 80% to 95% found just once. Germline V CDR1 and CDR2: LGHNA, YSLEER. This CDR3 has 14 amino acids. The V end lost 2 bases, the J end lost 6 bases, and 12 bases lay between the germline ends. The sample was naive CD4+ T cells from PBMCs. The subset is: CD45RA+ positively selected. The gene calls are TRBV4-3 and TRBJ2-3; tentative D call: TRBD2 (5 bases). The source is a man in his late teens or twenties in good health. Some clones in this sample may be carry-over from other donors' samples. CDR3 sequence: CASSQSGRSDTQYF. The CDR3 DNA follows: TGCGCCAGCAGCCAAAGCGGTAGATCCGATACGCAGTATTTT.